This TCR beta chain comes out of a study of OX40 agonist ivuxolimab in advanced cancers. Profiling relied on immunoSEQ multiplex PCR, and the TCRdb table lists in-frame clones only, not all of them. The table lists roughly 48,000 clones, approximately 90% of them singletons. The CDR3 totals 12 residues. The germline V gene encodes CDR1 MNHEY and CDR2 SMNVEV (reference sequence). V gave up 2 bases and J gave up 2 bases, with 1 base separating them. As regards this clone: The sample carries other DNA sequences with the same CDR3.

The rearrangement links TRBV27 to TRBJ1-5; D is ambiguous. The input for sequencing was CD4+ or CD8+ T cells sorted from blood, taken in a trial of the OX40 agonist ivuxolimab. This clonotype was sampled from an adult with an advanced solid tumor such as melanoma, head and neck, liver or kidney cancer. The CDR3 DNA reads TGTGCCAGCAGTTTAGGCAATCAGCCCCAGCATTTT. Its protein is CASSLGNQPQHF.